Below, one TCR beta chain is given with its context. Its antigen is currently unknown. With 1 base removed from V and 4 bases from J, the gap between germline ends came to 10 bases. Germline V gene sequence: CDR1 SEHNR, CDR2 FQNEAQ (reference sequence). The CDR3 covers 14 residues. This record comes from a study of T cell responses to AZD1222 COVID-19 vaccine. Overall study context: Investigators merged groups given second doses at roughly 4 or roughly 12 weeks. The study's findings and limits: Close to half of spike-specific TCRs reportedly recognize unmutated variant regions. Donors were mostly white British, more females; clonal diversity possibly underestimated.

Data came from immunoSEQ multiplex PCR; TCRdb stores just in-frame clones and leaves some out. This sample has roughly 120,000 clones, with over 75% found just once. This clonotype was sampled from an adult in good health. The sequencing used peripheral blood, collected on day 0 of AZD1222 vaccination. This chain links TRBV7-9 with TRBJ1-2; D remains unclear. The DNA of the CDR3 is TGTGCCAGCAGCTTAGTCGGGGAACCCTATGGCTACACCTTC. This translates into CASSLVGEPYGYTF.